This T cell receptor (beta chain) stems from a study of tumor T cells in aggressive B-cell lymphoma. The CDR3 consists of 19 residues. Germline-derived CDR1 and CDR2 are LNHNV and YYDKDF (reference sequence). The junction had 14 bases not matched to a gene; V was cut back by 0 bases and J by 3 bases. Sequencing was performed with immunoSEQ multiplex PCR; in TCRdb, only in-frame clones are kept and a portion is missing. Of some 1,600 clones listed, 70% to 85% are singletons. Sequencing was carried out using tumor tissue. The source is an adult with diffuse large B cell lymphoma. The chain joins TRBV15 to TRBJ2-7, with 10 bases fitting TRBD1. This CDR3 is CATSRDHPDRGFFDYEQYF. In DNA form, the CDR3 reads TGTGCCACCAGCAGAGATCATCCGGACAGGGGGTTTTTTGACTACGAGCAGTACTTC.